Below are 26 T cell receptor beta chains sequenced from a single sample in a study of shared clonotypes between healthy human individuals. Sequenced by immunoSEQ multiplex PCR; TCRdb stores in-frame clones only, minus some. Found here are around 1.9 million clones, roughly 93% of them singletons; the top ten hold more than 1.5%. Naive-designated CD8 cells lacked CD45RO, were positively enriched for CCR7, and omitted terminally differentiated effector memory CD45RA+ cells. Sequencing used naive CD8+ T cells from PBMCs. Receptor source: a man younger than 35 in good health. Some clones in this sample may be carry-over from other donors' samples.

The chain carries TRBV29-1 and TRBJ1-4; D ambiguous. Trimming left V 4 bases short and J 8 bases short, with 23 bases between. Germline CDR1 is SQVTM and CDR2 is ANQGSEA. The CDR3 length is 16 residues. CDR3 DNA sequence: TGCAGCGTTGCCCATGGGTATGGTCCGACGTGGGAAAAACTGTTTTTT. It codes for CSVAHGYGPTWEKLFF.

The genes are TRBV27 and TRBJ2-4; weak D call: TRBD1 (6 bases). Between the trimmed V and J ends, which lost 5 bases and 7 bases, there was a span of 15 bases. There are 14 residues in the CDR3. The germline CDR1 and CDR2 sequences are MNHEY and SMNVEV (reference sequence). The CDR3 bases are TGTGCCAGCAGTCTCAAAGACACAGGGAACATTCAGTACTTC. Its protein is CASSLKDTGNIQYF.

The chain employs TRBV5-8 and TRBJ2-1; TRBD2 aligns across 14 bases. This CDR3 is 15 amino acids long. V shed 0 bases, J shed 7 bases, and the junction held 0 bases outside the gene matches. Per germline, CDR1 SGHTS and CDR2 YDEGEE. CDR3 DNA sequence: TGTGCCAGCAGCTTGGGGACTAGCGGGAGGAATGAGCAGTTCTTC. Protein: CASSLGTSGRNEQFF. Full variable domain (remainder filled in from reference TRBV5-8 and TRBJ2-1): EAGVTQSPTHLIKTRGQQATLRCSPISGHTSVYWYQQALGLGLQFLLWYDEGEERNRGNFPPRFSGRQFPNYSSELNVNALELEDSALYLCASSLGTSGRNEQFFGPGTRLTVL.

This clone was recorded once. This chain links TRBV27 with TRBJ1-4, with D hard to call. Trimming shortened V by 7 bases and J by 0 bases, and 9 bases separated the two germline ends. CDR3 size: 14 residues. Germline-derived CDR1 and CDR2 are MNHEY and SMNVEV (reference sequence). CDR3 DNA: TGTGCCAGCAAGGTCGGAACAACTAATGAAAAACTGTTTTTT. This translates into CASKVGTTNEKLFF.

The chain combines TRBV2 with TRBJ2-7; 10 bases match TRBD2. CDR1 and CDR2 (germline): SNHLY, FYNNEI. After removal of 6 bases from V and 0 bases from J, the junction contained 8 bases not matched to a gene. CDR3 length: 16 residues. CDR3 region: CASRLAGTLSSYEQYF. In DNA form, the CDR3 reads TGTGCCAGCAGACTAGCGGGGACTCTAAGCTCCTACGAGCAGTACTTC.

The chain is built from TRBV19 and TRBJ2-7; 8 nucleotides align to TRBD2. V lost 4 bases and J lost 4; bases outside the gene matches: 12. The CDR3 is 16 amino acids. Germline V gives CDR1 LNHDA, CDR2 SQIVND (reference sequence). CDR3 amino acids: CASSRPTGTSRYEQYF. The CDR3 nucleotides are TGTGCCAGTAGTAGGCCCACCGGGACTAGTCGGTACGAGCAGTACTTC.

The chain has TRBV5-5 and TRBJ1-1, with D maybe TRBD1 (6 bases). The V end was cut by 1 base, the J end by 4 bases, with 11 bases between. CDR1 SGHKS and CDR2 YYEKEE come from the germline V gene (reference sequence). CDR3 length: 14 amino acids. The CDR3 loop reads CASSLSQGATEAFF. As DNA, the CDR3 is TGTGCCAGCAGCTTGTCACAGGGAGCCACTGAAGCTTTCTTT.

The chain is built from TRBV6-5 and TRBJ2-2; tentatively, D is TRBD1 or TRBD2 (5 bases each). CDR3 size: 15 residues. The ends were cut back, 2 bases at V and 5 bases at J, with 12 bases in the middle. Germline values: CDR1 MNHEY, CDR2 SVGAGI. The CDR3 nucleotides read TGTGCCAGCAGTTACACCGGGACCGAAACCGGGGAGCTGTTTTTT. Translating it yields CASSYTGTETGELFF.

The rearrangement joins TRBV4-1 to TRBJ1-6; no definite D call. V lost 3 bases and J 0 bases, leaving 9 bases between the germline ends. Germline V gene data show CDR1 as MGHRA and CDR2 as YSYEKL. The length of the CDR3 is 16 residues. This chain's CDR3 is CASSHLASSYNSPLHF. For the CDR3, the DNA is TGCGCCAGCAGCCATCTTGCAAGCTCCTATAATTCACCCCTCCACTTT.

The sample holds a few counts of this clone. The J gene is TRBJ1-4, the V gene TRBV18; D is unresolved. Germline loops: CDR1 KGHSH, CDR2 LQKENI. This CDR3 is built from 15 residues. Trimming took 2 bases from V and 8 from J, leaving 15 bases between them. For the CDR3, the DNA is TGTGCCAGCTCACCAAGCCGTGATAGAGGGGAAAAACTGTTTTTT. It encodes CASSPSRDRGEKLFF.

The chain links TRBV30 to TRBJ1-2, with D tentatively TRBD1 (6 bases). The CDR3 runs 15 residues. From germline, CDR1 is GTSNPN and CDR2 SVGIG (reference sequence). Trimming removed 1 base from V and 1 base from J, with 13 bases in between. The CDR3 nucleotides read TGTGCCTGGAGTGCCTGGGACACAGTTAACTATGGCTACACCTTC. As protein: CAWSAWDTVNYGYTF.

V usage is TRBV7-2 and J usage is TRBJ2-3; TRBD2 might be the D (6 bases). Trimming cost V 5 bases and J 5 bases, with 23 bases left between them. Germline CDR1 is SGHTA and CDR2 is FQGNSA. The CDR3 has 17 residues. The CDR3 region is CASSLRRGGVERDTQYF. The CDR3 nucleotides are TGTGCCAGCAGCCTCAGGAGGGGAGGCGTCGAAAGAGATACGCAGTATTTT.

DNA for the CDR3: TGTGCCAGCAGCGTAGGTGGACAGCTGAACACTGAAGCTTTCTTT. This codes for CASSVGGQLNTEAFF. This sequence joins TRBV9 and TRBJ1-1, with a tentative D call TRBD1 (6 bases). V lost 0 bases to trimming and J lost 0 bases, with 9 bases between them. The CDR3 length is 15 residues. Germline CDR1 reads SGDLS; CDR2 reads YYNGEE.

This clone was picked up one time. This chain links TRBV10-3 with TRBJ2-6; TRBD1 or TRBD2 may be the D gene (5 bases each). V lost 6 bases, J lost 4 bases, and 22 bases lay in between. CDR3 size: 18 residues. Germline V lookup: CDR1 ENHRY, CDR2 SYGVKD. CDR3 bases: TGTGCCATCAGGTTGATGGACCGCGAGGGGCGCGGGGCCAACGTCCTGACTTTC. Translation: CAIRLMDREGRGANVLTF.

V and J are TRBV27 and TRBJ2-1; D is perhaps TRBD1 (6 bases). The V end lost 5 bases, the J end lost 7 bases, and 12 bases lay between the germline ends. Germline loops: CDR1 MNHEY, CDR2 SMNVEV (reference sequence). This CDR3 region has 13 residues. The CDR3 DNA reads TGTGCCAGCAGTGTCATACAGGGAAATGAGCAGTTCTTC. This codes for CASSVIQGNEQFF.

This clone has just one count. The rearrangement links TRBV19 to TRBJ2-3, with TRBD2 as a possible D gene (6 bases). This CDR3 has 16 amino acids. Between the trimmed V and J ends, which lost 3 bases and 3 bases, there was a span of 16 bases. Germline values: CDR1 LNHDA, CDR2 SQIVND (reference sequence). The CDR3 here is CASSIHRDLSTDTQYF. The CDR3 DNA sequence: TGTGCCAGTAGTATCCATCGGGACTTGTCGACAGATACGCAGTATTTT.

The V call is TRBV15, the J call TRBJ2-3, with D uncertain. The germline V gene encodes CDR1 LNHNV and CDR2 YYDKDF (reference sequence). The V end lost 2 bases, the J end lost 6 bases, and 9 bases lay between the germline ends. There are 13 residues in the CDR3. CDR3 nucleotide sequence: TGTGCCACCAGCAGAAGCGCTGGGGATACGCAGTATTTT. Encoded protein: CATSRSAGDTQYF. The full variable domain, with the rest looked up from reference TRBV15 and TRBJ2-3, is DAMVIQNPRYQVTQFGKPVTLSCSQTLNHNVMYWYQQKSSQAPKLLFHYYDKDFNNEADTPDNFQSRRPNTSFCFLDIRSPGLGDTAMYLCATSRSAGDTQYFGPGTRLTVL.

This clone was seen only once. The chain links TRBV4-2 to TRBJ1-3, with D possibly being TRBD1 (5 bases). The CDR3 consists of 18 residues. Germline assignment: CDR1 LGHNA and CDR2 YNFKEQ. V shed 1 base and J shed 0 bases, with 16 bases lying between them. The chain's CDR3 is CASSQVQGAEGSGNTIYF. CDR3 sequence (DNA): TGTGCCAGCAGCCAAGTCCAGGGTGCAGAAGGCTCTGGAAACACCATATATTTT.

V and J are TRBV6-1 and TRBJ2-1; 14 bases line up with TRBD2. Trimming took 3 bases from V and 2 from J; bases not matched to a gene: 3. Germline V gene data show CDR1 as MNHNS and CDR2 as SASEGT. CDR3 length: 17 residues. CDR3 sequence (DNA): TGTGCCAGCAGTGAGGGGACTAGCGGGAGCACCTACAATGAGCAGTTCTTC. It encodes CASSEGTSGSTYNEQFF.

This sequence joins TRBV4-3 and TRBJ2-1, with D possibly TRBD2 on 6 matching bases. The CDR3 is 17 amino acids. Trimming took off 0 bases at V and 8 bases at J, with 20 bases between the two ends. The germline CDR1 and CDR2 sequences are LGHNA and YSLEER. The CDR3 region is CASSQDPSRRVGDEQFF. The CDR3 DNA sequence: TGCGCCAGCAGCCAAGACCCTAGCCGGAGGGTAGGCGATGAGCAGTTCTTC.

For the CDR3, the DNA is TGTGCCAGCAGCTTAGCGCTTATAAACAGGGACGAGCAGTACTTC. Its translation: CASSLALINRDEQYF. V usage is TRBV7-9 and J usage is TRBJ2-7; maybe TRBD1 (6 bases). CDR1 is SEHNR, CDR2 FQNEAQ, per germline (reference sequence). The V and J ends lost 0 bases and 5 bases respectively, with 14 bases between them. This CDR3 has 15 residues.

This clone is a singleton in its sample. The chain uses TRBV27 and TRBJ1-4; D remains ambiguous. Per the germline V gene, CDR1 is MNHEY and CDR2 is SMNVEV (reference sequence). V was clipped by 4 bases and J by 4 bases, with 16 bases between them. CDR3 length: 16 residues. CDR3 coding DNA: TGTGCCAGCAGTTCCCAAACCGGGAGCCATAATGAAAAACTGTTTTTT. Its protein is CASSSQTGSHNEKLFF.

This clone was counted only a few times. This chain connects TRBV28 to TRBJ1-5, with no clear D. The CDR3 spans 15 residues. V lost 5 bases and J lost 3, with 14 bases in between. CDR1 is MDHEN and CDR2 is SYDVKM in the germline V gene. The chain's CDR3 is CASSIPEGYNQPQHF. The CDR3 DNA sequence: TGTGCCAGCAGTATTCCTGAGGGTTACAATCAGCCCCAGCATTTT.

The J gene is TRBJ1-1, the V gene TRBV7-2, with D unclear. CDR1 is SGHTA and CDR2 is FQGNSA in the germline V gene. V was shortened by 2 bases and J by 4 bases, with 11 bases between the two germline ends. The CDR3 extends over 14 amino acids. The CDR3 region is CASSLIPLGTEAFF. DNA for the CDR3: TGTGCCAGCAGCTTAATCCCTTTAGGCACTGAAGCTTTCTTT.

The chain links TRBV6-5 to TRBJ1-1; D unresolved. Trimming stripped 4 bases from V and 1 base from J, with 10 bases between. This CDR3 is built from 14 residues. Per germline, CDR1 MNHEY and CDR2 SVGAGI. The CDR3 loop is CASSLRHQNTEAFF. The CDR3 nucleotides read TGTGCCAGCAGTTTGAGACACCAGAACACTGAAGCTTTCTTT.

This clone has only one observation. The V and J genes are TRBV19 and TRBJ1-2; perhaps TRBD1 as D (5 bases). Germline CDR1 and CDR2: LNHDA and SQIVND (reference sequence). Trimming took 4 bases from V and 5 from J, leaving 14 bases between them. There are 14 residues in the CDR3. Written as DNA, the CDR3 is TGTGCCAGTAGTACTTCCGGGACCCGTTATGGCTACACCTTC. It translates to CASSTSGTRYGYTF. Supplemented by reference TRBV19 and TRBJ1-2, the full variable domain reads DGGITQSPKYLFRKEGQNVTLSCEQNLNHDAMYWYRQDPGQGLRLIYYSQIVNDFQKGDIAEGYSVSREKKESFPLTVTSAQKNPTAFYLCASSTSGTRYGYTFGSGTRLTVV.